The 15 T cell receptor beta chains below come from one sample, sequenced in a study of T-cell memory formation after mild COVID-19. TCRdb processed the 5' RACE reads anew with MiXCR; each CDR3 protein has one entry. In the table there are 110,000 or so distinct CDR3 sequences, about 20% of which are singletons. Sequenced input: PBMCs or a T cell subset sorted from them (not recorded which). These receptors originate from a man between 18 and 35 years old who had mild COVID-19 (a few samples of this study predate the infection). Cell type and time point are not known.

This clonotype was seen a few times. V gene TRBV29-1 combines with J gene TRBJ2-2, with TRBD1 identical over 9 bases. Germline assignment: CDR1 SQVTM and CDR2 ANQGSEA. This CDR3 has 16 residues. V was clipped by 1 base and J by 4 bases; unmatched bases: 7. CDR3 loop: CSVEVGNRGPTGELFF. The CDR3 coding sequence is TGCAGCGTTGAAGTGGGAAACAGGGGGCCCACCGGGGAGCTGTTTTTT.

This clonotype was recorded at least ten times. The chain employs TRBV5-1 and TRBJ2-1, with no clear D. There are 15 residues in the CDR3. Per the germline V gene, CDR1 is SGHRS and CDR2 is YFSETQ. Trimming removed 0 bases at V and 5 bases at J, with 12 bases between. Here the CDR3 DNA reads TGCGCCAGCAGCTTGGCCGTTCTCAGTCACAATGAGCAGTTCTTC. Its translation is CASSLAVLSHNEQFF. The whole variable domain, remainder taken from reference TRBV5-1 and TRBJ2-1, is KAGVTQTPRYLIKTRGQQVTLSCSPISGHRSVSWYQQTPGQGLQFLFEYFSETQRNKGNFPGRFSGRQFSNSRSEMNVSTLELGDSALYLCASSLAVLSHNEQFFGPGTRLTVL.

In its sample, this clonotype was seen a few times. The J gene is TRBJ2-5, the V gene TRBV28, with 8 positions matching TRBD1. The ends lost 6 bases at V and 1 base at J; junction bases unmatched: 1. The CDR3 sequence is 13 residues long. Per the germline V gene, CDR1 is MDHEN and CDR2 is SYDVKM. The CDR3 DNA follows: TGTGCCAGCAGGGACAGGGTCCAAGAGACCCAGTACTTC. Translating gives CASRDRVQETQYF.

This clonotype turned up a few times. V and J are TRBV7-2 and TRBJ2-3, with TRBD2 identical over 9 bases. With 4 bases clipped from V and 5 bases from J, the junction kept 7 bases outside the gene matches. Looked up from germline, CDR1 is SGHTA and CDR2 is FQGNSA. The CDR3 has 15 amino acids. CDR3 loop: CASSSSGGRGDTQYF. CDR3 DNA: TGTGCCAGCAGCTCGAGCGGGGGGCGGGGAGATACGCAGTATTTT.

This clonotype was counted between two and nine times. The chain is built from TRBV6-1 and TRBJ2-5; D may be TRBD2 (5 bases). CDR1 is MNHNS and CDR2 is SASEGT in the germline V gene. This CDR3 has 16 amino acids. Trimming shortened V by 2 bases and J by 3 bases, and 16 bases separated the two germline ends. The CDR3 DNA sequence: TGTGCCAGCAGTGAAAGGGATTCTTGGGGAGAAGAGACCCAGTACTTC. This codes for CASSERDSWGEETQYF.

This clonotype was detected only a few times. This chain connects TRBV7-9 to TRBJ2-1, with unresolved D. The CDR3 loop spans 16 amino acids. V dropped 2 bases and J dropped 4 bases, with 15 bases sitting between them. The germline V gene has CDR1 SEHNR and CDR2 FQNEAQ (reference sequence). The CDR3 here is CASSLSNPTDYNEQFF. Here the CDR3 DNA reads TGTGCCAGCAGCTTATCTAACCCAACAGATTACAATGAGCAGTTCTTC.

The rearrangement joins TRBV7-1 to TRBJ2-1; a weak D match, TRBD2 (5 bases). TRBV7-1 is annotated as an ORF whose role is uncertain. The germline V and J ends were trimmed by 6 bases and 10 bases, with 19 bases remaining between them. The CDR3 contains 14 residues. The CDR3 sequence is CASRTQSPGKEQFF. In nucleotides, the CDR3 is TGTGCCAGCAGGACGCAAAGCCCGGGGAAGGAGCAGTTCTTC.

The rearrangement joins TRBV5-1 to TRBJ2-2; tentatively, D is TRBD2 (6 bases). The CDR3 sequence is 14 residues long. Trimming stripped 3 bases from V and 5 bases from J, with 11 bases between. Germline CDR1 is SGHRS and CDR2 is YFSETQ. The CDR3 sequence: CASSYRGGTGELFF. CDR3 coding DNA: TGCGCCAGCAGCTATAGGGGAGGAACCGGGGAGCTGTTTTTT.

V gene TRBV4-2 combines with J gene TRBJ1-5; D is perhaps TRBD1 (5 bases). The CDR3 length is 17 residues. V lost 2 bases and J 5 bases, leaving 19 bases between the germline ends. The germline V gene has CDR1 LGHNA and CDR2 YNFKEQ. CDR3 loop: CASSQLIGDQRHQPQHF. The CDR3 nucleotides are TGTGCCAGCAGCCAACTCATAGGGGATCAGCGGCATCAGCCCCAGCATTTT.

This clonotype was observed a few times. This sequence joins TRBV6-6 and TRBJ2-1; 9 bases are a match to TRBD1. Per the germline V gene, CDR1 is MNHNY and CDR2 is SVGAGI (reference sequence). V shed 2 bases, J shed 7 bases, and the junction held 6 bases outside the gene matches. The length of the CDR3 is 15 residues. Here the CDR3 reads CASSYNQDRGNEQFF. The CDR3 DNA sequence: TGTGCCAGCAGTTACAACCAGGACAGGGGAAATGAGCAGTTCTTC.

There are many counts of this clonotype. CDR3 protein: CASSQTSGAYNEQFF. CDR3 coding DNA: TGTGCCAGCAGCCAGACTAGCGGGGCATACAATGAGCAGTTCTTC. The J gene is TRBJ2-1, the V gene TRBV27, with TRBD2 matching over 11 bases. With 6 bases clipped from V and 4 bases from J, the junction kept 5 bases outside the gene matches. Germline V gene lookup returns CDR1 MNHEY and CDR2 SMNVEV (reference sequence). The CDR3 is 15 residues long.

Many counts were recorded for this clonotype. This chain links TRBV20-1 with TRBJ2-2; TRBD2 agrees at 7 bases. This CDR3 is built from 13 residues. V lost 4 bases to trimming and J lost 2 bases; unmatched junction nucleotides: 1. Germline V gene sequence: CDR1 DFQATT, CDR2 SNEGSKA (reference sequence). CDR3 DNA: TGCAGTGCTAAGGGACTAAACACCGGGGAGCTGTTTTTT. The encoded protein is CSAKGLNTGELFF.

V is TRBV7-8 and J is TRBJ1-5; D is ambiguous. Germline CDR1 and CDR2: SGHVS and FQNEAQ. Trimming removed 0 bases from V and 6 bases from J, with 6 bases in between. The CDR3 runs to 13 residues. The CDR3 loop reads CASSLAKGQPQHF. Written as DNA, the CDR3 is TGTGCCAGCAGCTTAGCGAAGGGTCAGCCCCAGCATTTT.

This clonotype appeared many times. This CDR3 is CASSLLESSYNEQFF. The CDR3 region has the DNA TGTGCCAGCAGTTTATTGGAAAGCTCCTACAATGAGCAGTTCTTC. The V call is TRBV27, the J call TRBJ2-1; D gene ambiguous. Germline CDR1 reads MNHEY; CDR2 reads SMNVEV (reference sequence). V gave up 1 base and J gave up 0 bases, with 7 bases separating them. This CDR3 region has 15 residues.

The chain employs TRBV7-3 and TRBJ2-7; unclear D gene. CDR3 length: 12 residues. V was shortened by 5 bases and J by 5 bases, with 10 bases between the two germline ends. Germline V lookup: CDR1 SGHTA, CDR2 FQGTGA. The chain's CDR3 is CASSTMIHEQYF. DNA of the CDR3: TGTGCCAGCAGCACCATGATCCACGAGCAGTACTTC.